These 18 T cell receptor beta chains share one sample of origin, sequenced in a study of T-cell reconstitution after alpha-beta-depleted transplantation in children. The TCRbeta library incorporated unique molecular identifiers. TCRdb redid the calling of the PCR reads with MiXCR, one entry per CDR3 protein. The table shows hundreds of thousands of distinct CDR3 sequences, with approximately 15% occurring only once. The sequencing here drew on PBMCs from the stem cell graft donor, taken from the stem cell graft. All receptors come from a human donor who donated a stem cell graft to a child with acute myeloid leukemia.

There are a few counts of this clonotype. V gene TRBV7-9 combines with J gene TRBJ1-6, with 7 bases aligning to TRBD1. The length of the CDR3 is 15 residues. Germline CDR1 SEHNR, CDR2 FQNEAQ (reference sequence). Trimming cost V 5 bases and J 6 bases; bases outside gene matches: 7. CDR3 amino acids: CASSITQGGNSPLHF. As DNA, the CDR3 is TGTGCCAGCAGCATCACTCAGGGGGGTAATTCACCCCTCCACTTT.

This clonotype showed up many times. J is TRBJ2-1 and V is TRBV5-1, with 9 bases that match TRBD2. CDR3 length: 16 amino acids. Germline trimming cut 1 base from V and 3 bases from J; bases unmatched to any gene: 5. Germline loops: CDR1 SGHRS, CDR2 YFSETQ. CDR3 bases: TGCGCCAGCAGCTTGCGGCTAGCGGGGATCTACAATGAGCAGTTCTTC. Its protein is CASSLRLAGIYNEQFF. Filled out from reference TRBV5-1 and TRBJ2-1, the complete variable domain reads KAGVTQTPRYLIKTRGQQVTLSCSPISGHRSVSWYQQTPGQGLQFLFEYFSETQRNKGNFPGRFSGRQFSNSRSEMNVSTLELGDSALYLCASSLRLAGIYNEQFFGPGTRLTVL.

This clonotype was picked up a small number of times. The chain joins TRBV12-3 or TRBV12-4 to TRBJ2-5; the match to TRBD1 covers 8 bases. The CDR3 is 17 amino acids. Trimming cost V 2 bases and J 2 bases; bases outside gene matches: 10. For the CDR3, the DNA is TGTGCCAGCAGTTTAAGACAGGGGAAGGGGGAGCAAGAGACCCAGTACTTC. Protein: CASSLRQGKGEQETQYF.

This clonotype was seen ten or more times. This chain connects TRBV5-1 to TRBJ1-6, with TRBD1 matching over 7 bases. Trimming took 4 bases from V and 7 from J; bases not matched to a gene: 14. The CDR3 consists of 17 residues. Germline V lookup: CDR1 SGHRS, CDR2 YFSETQ. This CDR3 is CASSEPGTAHSNSPLHF. The CDR3 DNA is TGCGCCAGCAGCGAACCTGGGACAGCTCACTCCAATTCACCCCTCCACTTT.

This clonotype turned up a few times. This chain joins TRBV25-1 and TRBJ1-2; TRBD1 matches at 8 bases. CDR1 and CDR2 from the germline V gene are MGHDK and SYGVNS. The V and J ends lost 3 bases and 4 bases, in that order; junction bases with no gene match: 10. This CDR3 is 16 amino acids long. CDR3 residues: CASSEWTGQEGYGYTF. The CDR3 bases are TGTGCCAGCAGTGAGTGGACAGGGCAGGAGGGCTATGGCTACACCTTC.

The chain employs TRBV5-1 and TRBJ1-1, with TRBD1 matching over 10 bases. Germline V gene data show CDR1 as SGHRS and CDR2 as YFSETQ. Losses at the gene ends were 3 bases for V and 1 base for J; bases not matched to a gene: 6. The length of the CDR3 is 16 residues. The CDR3 sequence: CASSWGWTGGNTEAFF. In DNA form, the CDR3 reads TGCGCCAGCAGCTGGGGATGGACAGGGGGGAACACTGAAGCTTTCTTT.

This clonotype was counted a few times. V gene TRBV6-2 or TRBV6-3 combines with J gene TRBJ1-3, with D tentatively TRBD1 (5 bases). This CDR3 spans 17 amino acids. Germline V lookup: CDR1 MNHEY, CDR2 SVGEGT. Trimming left V 0 bases short and J 0 bases short, with 12 bases between. The CDR3 coding sequence is TGTGCCAGCAGTTACTCCGGGACGCTACTCTCTGGAAACACCATATATTTT. This sequence encodes CASSYSGTLLSGNTIYF.

The sample holds a few counts of this clonotype. The V and J genes are TRBV6-6 and TRBJ1-3, with no clear D. This CDR3 spans 11 amino acids. Germline assignment: CDR1 MNHNY and CDR2 SVGAGI (reference sequence). V dropped 4 bases and J dropped 9 bases, with 7 bases sitting between them. The CDR3 reads CASSSLATIYF. CDR3 coding DNA: TGTGCCAGCAGTTCTTTGGCCACCATATATTTT.

This clonotype has a count of ten or more. This chain joins TRBV20-1 and TRBJ1-6; unclear D gene. The V end lost 6 bases, the J end lost 1 base, and 10 bases lay between the germline ends. CDR3 size: 14 residues. CDR1 is DFQATT and CDR2 is SNEGSKA in the germline V gene (reference sequence). CDR3 nucleotide sequence: TGCAGTGCCGGAAGGGCTTCCTATAATTCACCCCTCCACTTT. Residues: CSAGRASYNSPLHF.

This clonotype showed up just a few times. The chain uses TRBV13 and TRBJ2-7; TRBD1 aligns across 8 bases. CDR1 PRHDT and CDR2 FYEKMQ come from the germline V gene (reference sequence). V shed 5 bases, J shed 6 bases, and the junction held 3 bases outside the gene matches. This CDR3 comprises 12 residues. The CDR3 here is CASSPQGVEQYV. CDR3 nucleotides: TGTGCCAGCAGCCCACAGGGGGTCGAGCAGTACGTC.

In this sample, this clonotype turned up a few times. The chain employs TRBV9 and TRBJ1-2; 8 bases map to TRBD1. V lost 0 bases and J lost 6; bases outside the gene matches: 1. The germline V gene has CDR1 SGDLS and CDR2 YYNGEE. The CDR3 has 13 amino acids. CDR3 in DNA: TGTGCCAGCAGCGTAGACAGGGGGGATGGCTACACCTTC. Encoded protein: CASSVDRGDGYTF.

The genes are TRBV7-9 and TRBJ1-1; a possible D gene is TRBD1 (6 bases). The CDR3 runs 13 residues. V lost 6 bases, J lost 5 bases, and 13 bases lay in between. CDR1 is SEHNR, CDR2 FQNEAQ, per germline (reference sequence). The chain's CDR3 is CASSSGVVTEAFF. The CDR3 bases are TGTGCCAGCAGTTCAGGGGTCGTTACTGAAGCTTTCTTT.

This clonotype was picked up many times. The V and J genes are TRBV7-2 and TRBJ2-4, with 7 bases fitting TRBD1. CDR3 length: 15 amino acids. Germline CDR1 and CDR2: SGHTA and FQGNSA. With V trimmed by 0 bases and J by 7 bases, 6 bases remained unmatched. In nucleotides, the CDR3 is TGTGCCAGCAGCTTAGCGCGAGGGGGCGCGAACATTCAGTACTTC. The encoded protein is CASSLARGGANIQYF.

In this sample, this clonotype turned up many times. This chain links TRBV6-2 or TRBV6-3 with TRBJ2-5; D may correspond to TRBD1 or TRBD2 (5 bases each). The CDR3 consists of 15 residues. The germline CDR1 and CDR2 sequences are MNHEY and SVGEGT. V gave up 6 bases and J gave up 4 bases, with 18 bases separating them. For the CDR3, the DNA is TGTGCCAGCAGCGAGGACGGTCATGGGGGAGAGACCCAGTACTTC. Amino acid sequence: CASSEDGHGGETQYF.

Many counts were recorded for this clonotype. V gene TRBV20-1 combines with J gene TRBJ2-1, with D perhaps being TRBD1 or TRBD2 (5 bases each). The CDR3 is 12 amino acids. CDR1 is DFQATT and CDR2 is SNEGSKA in the germline V gene (reference sequence). Trimming pared 4 bases from V and 7 bases from J, leaving 11 bases between. The CDR3, as DNA: TGCAGTGCTACCCGAGGGGAAAATGAGCAGTTCTTC. Protein product: CSATRGENEQFF.

This clonotype was observed at least ten times. The rearrangement joins TRBV29-1 to TRBJ2-5; D is unclear. The ends were cut back, 5 bases at V and 5 bases at J, with 12 bases in the middle. CDR1 is SQVTM, CDR2 ANQGSEA, per germline. CDR3 length: 12 amino acids. The CDR3 coding sequence is TGCAGCGTTTCTGGGGTGGGGGAGACCCAGTACTTC. Residues: CSVSGVGETQYF.

This clonotype was recorded at least ten times. The chain is built from TRBV12-3 or TRBV12-4 and TRBJ2-2; no clear D gene. The CDR3 runs 12 residues. Trimming took off 5 bases at V and 6 bases at J, with 7 bases between the two ends. In DNA form, the CDR3 reads TGTGCCAGCAGTCCTCGGCCCGGGGAGCTGTTTTTT. It translates to CASSPRPGELFF.

Many counts were recorded for this clonotype. CDR3 in DNA: TGTGCCAGCAGCTCGACAGGGGATGAGACCCAGTACTTC. This gives the protein CASSSTGDETQYF. The genes are TRBV7-2 and TRBJ2-5; TRBD1 agrees at 8 bases. Per the germline V gene, CDR1 is SGHTA and CDR2 is FQGNSA. J gave up 5 bases and V 4 bases, and 3 bases lay outside the gene matches. This CDR3 has 13 residues.